A selection of T cell receptor beta chains follows, all from one sample in a study of blood T cell repertoires in COVID-19. The repertoire was sequenced with immunoSEQ multiplex PCR; TCRdb's copy has only in-frame clones and lacks some. Altogether fewer than 250,000 clones are present, 80% to 90% being singletons, with the ten largest covering roughly 2.9%. The sample was peripheral blood. The receptors come from a man between 45 and 60 years old with active or convalescent COVID-19. CDR3s include the opening cysteine and the closing phenylalanine or tryptophan. D genes are given only for firm matches. Rows may omit the clone size; those that give it use once, few, many or a size class.

D: TRBD1
V: TRBV7-9
J: TRBJ1-1
size: NA
CDR3: CASSPGQATEAFF
DNA: TGTGCCAGCAGCCCGGGACAGGCTACTGAAGCTTTCTTT

D: NA
V: TRBV7-2
J: TRBJ2-1
size: NA
CDR3: CASSYSGRSYNEQFF
DNA: TGTGCCAGCAGCTACAGCGGCCGCTCCTACAATGAGCAGTTCTTC

D: TRBD1
V: TRBV12-3/TRBV12-4
J: TRBJ2-5
size: NA
CDR3: CASSLRDRETQYF
DNA: TGTGCCAGCAGTCTCCGGGACAGAGAGACCCAGTACTTC

D: TRBD1
V: TRBV5-6
J: TRBJ2-7
size: NA
CDR3: CASSPGVNRGARYEQYF
DNA: TGTGCCAGCAGCCCCGGGGTAAACAGGGGGGCCCGCTACGAGCAGTACTTC

D: NA
V: TRBV10-3
J: TRBJ2-7
size: NA
CDR3: CAISESELGAREQYF
DNA: TGTGCCATCAGTGAGTCGGAGTTAGGGGCCCGGGAGCAGTACTTC

D: NA
V: TRBV12-3/TRBV12-4
J: TRBJ1-2
size: NA
CDR3: CASRMDKTGGYTF
DNA: TGTGCCAGCAGGATGGACAAGACTGGTGGCTACACCTTC

D: NA
V: TRBV11-2
J: TRBJ2-6
size: once
CDR3: CASSLEHSWANVLTF
DNA: TGTGCCAGCAGCTTAGAACATTCTTGGGCCAACGTCCTGACTTTC

D: NA
V: TRBV7-6
J: TRBJ1-4
size: NA
CDR3: CASSAGRGVEKLFF
DNA: TGTGCCAGCAGCGCAGGCAGGGGAGTTGAAAAACTGTTTTTT

D: NA
V: TRBV21-1
J: TRBJ2-2
size: NA
CDR3: CASSKTVERREGDTGELFF
DNA: TGTGCCAGCAGCAAAACCGTCGAAAGGCGGGAGGGGGACACCGGGGAGCTGTTTTTT

D: TRBD1
V: TRBV6-5
J: TRBJ1-1
size: NA
CDR3: CASRLRQGKWTEAFF
DNA: TGTGCCAGCAGGCTGCGACAGGGGAAGTGGACTGAAGCTTTCTTT

D: TRBD2
V: TRBV10-3
J: TRBJ2-2
size: NA
CDR3: CAISESRTSGGRGTGELFF
DNA: TGTGCCATCAGTGAGTCGAGAACTAGCGGGGGGCGTGGCACCGGGGAGCTGTTTTTT

D: NA
V: TRBV20-1
J: TRBJ1-5
size: NA
CDR3: CSASLLREQPQHF
DNA: TGCAGTGCTAGTCTATTGAGGGAGCAGCCCCAGCATTTT

D: NA
V: TRBV7-6
J: TRBJ1-3
size: few
CDR3: CASSLYLQGSGNTIYF
DNA: TGTGCCAGCAGCTTATATCTACAGGGCTCTGGAAACACCATATATTTT

D: NA
V: TRBV19
J: TRBJ2-1
size: once
CDR3: CASSIPQGSSYNEQFF
DNA: TGTGCCAGTAGTATACCGCAGGGGAGCTCCTACAATGAGCAGTTCTTC

D: TRBD1
V: TRBV5-6
J: TRBJ1-6
size: NA
CDR3: CASSKDRGTAYNSPLHF
DNA: TGTGCCAGCAGCAAAGACAGGGGAACAGCCTATAATTCACCCCTCCACTTT

D: TRBD1
V: TRBV4-1
J: TRBJ1-1
size: NA
CDR3: CASKGQGNTEAFF
DNA: TGCGCCAGCAAGGGACAGGGGAACACTGAAGCTTTCTTT

D: NA
V: TRBV2
J: TRBJ1-6
size: NA
CDR3: CASSAGRGSYNSPLHF
DNA: TGTGCCAGCAGTGCGGGCCGGGGCTCCTATAATTCACCCCTCCACTTT

D: TRBD1
V: TRBV15
J: TRBJ1-5
size: NA
CDR3: CATSRRQGAGDQPQHF
DNA: TGTGCCACCAGCCGGAGACAGGGGGCTGGGGATCAGCCCCAGCATTTT

D: TRBD2
V: TRBV6-6
J: TRBJ2-1
size: NA
CDR3: CASSTWTSGAYNEQFF
DNA: TGTGCCAGCAGTACCTGGACTAGCGGGGCCTACAATGAGCAGTTCTTC

D: NA
V: TRBV6-5
J: TRBJ1-1
size: NA
CDR3: CASSLEGGMNTEAFF
DNA: TGTGCCAGCAGTCTCGAGGGAGGAATGAACACTGAAGCTTTCTTT

D: NA
V: TRBV19
J: TRBJ1-5
size: NA
CDR3: CASSIGKRDQPQHF
DNA: TGTGCCAGTAGTATAGGGAAGAGGGATCAGCCCCAGCATTTT

D: NA
V: TRBV3-1/TRBV3-2
J: TRBJ1-4
size: NA
CDR3: CASSLQGSHNEKLFF
DNA: TGTGCCAGCAGCCTCCAGGGGTCGCACAATGAAAAACTGTTTTTT

D: NA
V: TRBV29-1
J: TRBJ1-2
size: once
CDR3: CSVQRGFYGYTF
DNA: TGCAGCGTTCAAAGGGGATTTTATGGCTACACCTTC

D: NA
V: TRBV28
J: TRBJ1-1
size: NA
CDR3: CASSFIDRLNTEAFF
DNA: TGTGCCAGCAGTTTTATCGACAGATTGAACACTGAAGCTTTCTTT

D: NA
V: TRBV5-5
J: TRBJ2-5
size: NA
CDR3: CASSLAGHDQETQYF
DNA: TGTGCCAGCAGCTTGGCGGGACACGACCAAGAGACCCAGTACTTC

D: NA
V: TRBV11-2
J: TRBJ1-4
size: NA
CDR3: CASSSLRRGIEKLFF
DNA: TGTGCCAGCAGCTCCCTTAGAAGGGGGATTGAAAAACTGTTTTTT

D: TRBD2
V: TRBV3-1/TRBV3-2
J: TRBJ2-7
size: few
CDR3: CASSQVGGNRNEQYF
DNA: TGTGCCAGCAGCCAAGTGGGAGGGAATAGGAACGAGCAGTACTTC

D: NA
V: TRBV25-1
J: TRBJ2-7
size: NA
CDR3: CASHSGHEQYF
DNA: TGTGCCTCCCACAGTGGCCACGAGCAGTACTTC

D: TRBD1
V: TRBV9
J: TRBJ1-3
size: NA
CDR3: CASSADRGNSGNTIYF
DNA: TGTGCCAGCAGCGCGGACAGGGGCAACTCTGGAAACACCATATATTTT

D: NA
V: TRBV6-6
J: TRBJ2-3
size: NA
CDR3: CASRLVSGDTQYF
DNA: TGTGCCAGCAGGTTGGTTAGTGGAGATACGCAGTATTTT

D: NA
V: TRBV5-1
J: TRBJ2-2
size: NA
CDR3: CASSSRGGTNTGELFF
DNA: TGCGCCAGCAGCTCCCGAGGAGGCACAAACACCGGGGAGCTGTTTTTT

D: TRBD1
V: TRBV29-1
J: TRBJ1-1
size: NA
CDR3: CSVSDRQNTEAFF
DNA: TGCAGCGTCTCGGACAGGCAGAACACTGAAGCTTTCTTT

D: NA
V: TRBV9
J: TRBJ1-1
size: NA
CDR3: CASRGAGVTEAFF
DNA: TGTGCCAGCAGGGGGGCAGGAGTTACTGAAGCTTTCTTT

D: TRBD1
V: TRBV7-6
J: TRBJ2-2
size: many
CDR3: CASSLAQGTGATGELFF
DNA: TGTGCCAGCAGCTTAGCGCAAGGGACAGGGGCCACCGGGGAGCTGTTTTTT

D: TRBD1
V: TRBV27
J: TRBJ1-4
size: NA
CDR3: CASSFQGAREKLFF
DNA: TGTGCCAGCAGCTTCCAGGGGGCGCGGGAAAAACTGTTTTTT

D: NA
V: TRBV7-9
J: TRBJ1-1
size: NA
CDR3: CASSLPGLTEAFF
DNA: TGTGCCAGCAGCTTACCGGGATTGACTGAAGCTTTCTTT

D: NA
V: TRBV5-1
J: TRBJ2-7
size: NA
CDR3: CASSPRTGSYEQYF
DNA: TGCGCCAGCAGCCCCCGGACTGGGTCCTACGAGCAGTACTTC

D: NA
V: TRBV4-3
J: TRBJ2-1
size: NA
CDR3: CASSQVVAGNDNEQFF
DNA: TGCGCCAGCAGCCAAGTGGTAGCCGGGAACGACAATGAGCAGTTCTTC

D: TRBD1
V: TRBV6-5
J: TRBJ1-4
size: NA
CDR3: CASSSQGGREKLFF
DNA: TGTGCCAGCAGTTCGCAGGGGGGACGGGAAAAACTGTTTTTT

D: NA
V: TRBV19
J: TRBJ1-5
size: NA
CDR3: CASSIGYRQLGQPQHF
DNA: TGTGCCAGTAGCATTGGTTATCGACAGCTCGGTCAGCCCCAGCATTTT

D: TRBD1
V: TRBV10-3
J: TRBJ1-2
size: few
CDR3: CAITPGQGYYGYTF
DNA: TGTGCCATCACTCCGGGACAGGGGTACTATGGCTACACCTTC

D: NA
V: TRBV7-9
J: TRBJ2-7
size: NA
CDR3: CASSLTGNHEQYF
DNA: TGTGCCAGCAGCTTAACAGGGAACCACGAGCAGTACTTC

D: NA
V: TRBV9
J: TRBJ2-7
size: once
CDR3: CASSVGGDDEQYF
DNA: TGTGCCAGCAGCGTAGGGGGGGACGACGAGCAGTACTTC

D: TRBD1
V: TRBV5-3
J: TRBJ1-5
size: NA
CDR3: CARSLADQGQTNQPQHF
DNA: TGTGCCAGAAGCTTGGCCGACCAGGGACAGACAAATCAGCCCCAGCATTTT

D: TRBD1
V: TRBV5-4
J: TRBJ1-1
size: NA
CDR3: CASSGSGTGGTEAFF
DNA: TGTGCCAGCAGCGGATCCGGGACAGGGGGCACTGAAGCTTTCTTT

D: TRBD2
V: TRBV30
J: TRBJ2-3
size: once
CDR3: CAWAGVADTQYF
DNA: TGTGCCTGGGCGGGAGTTGCAGATACGCAGTATTTT

D: TRBD1
V: TRBV28
J: TRBJ1-1
size: NA
CDR3: CASSATGSRAEAFF
DNA: TGTGCCAGCAGTGCGACAGGGAGTAGGGCTGAAGCTTTCTTT

D: NA
V: TRBV20-1
J: TRBJ2-5
size: NA
CDR3: CSASSGGVHEETQYF
DNA: TGCAGTGCTAGTAGCGGCGGGGTCCACGAAGAGACCCAGTACTTC

D: NA
V: TRBV6-9
J: TRBJ1-1
size: NA
CDR3: CASRSKDFGGVTEAFF
DNA: TGTGCCAGCAGGTCTAAGGACTTCGGAGGGGTCACTGAAGCTTTCTTT

D: TRBD1
V: TRBV28
J: TRBJ2-1
size: NA
CDR3: CASSLIGGSVNEQFF
DNA: TGTGCCAGCAGTTTAATAGGGGGCTCGGTAAATGAGCAGTTCTTC

D: TRBD2
V: TRBV9
J: TRBJ2-1
size: NA
CDR3: CASSAYSGGYNEQFF
DNA: TGTGCCAGCAGCGCATATAGCGGGGGGTACAATGAGCAGTTCTTC

D: TRBD2
V: TRBV7-2
J: TRBJ2-7
size: few
CDR3: CASSTLAGGTYEQYF
DNA: TGTGCCAGCAGCACATTAGCGGGAGGGACCTACGAGCAGTACTTC

D: NA
V: TRBV19
J: TRBJ1-5
size: NA
CDR3: CASRGGSDSNQPQHF
DNA: TGTGCCAGTAGGGGGGGGTCAGATAGCAATCAGCCCCAGCATTTT

D: NA
V: TRBV4-3
J: TRBJ2-2
size: NA
CDR3: CASSQGTIGQANTGELFF
DNA: TGCGCCAGCAGCCAGGGGACAATCGGCCAAGCGAACACCGGGGAGCTGTTTTTT

D: NA
V: TRBV25-1
J: TRBJ1-1
size: NA
CDR3: CASTRTGNTEAFF
DNA: TGTGCCAGCACCAGGACTGGGAACACTGAAGCTTTCTTT